These T cell receptor beta chains were read from a single sample in a study of cytomegalovirus exposure and HLA in healthy donors. Sequenced by immunoSEQ multiplex PCR; TCRdb stores in-frame clones only, minus some. The profile shows 100,000 to 150,000 clones, roughly 80% of them singletons. The source material was PBMCs. Every receptor here comes from a man aged 30-40 years in good health and CMV-seronegative. CDR3s include the opening cysteine and the closing phenylalanine or tryptophan. A D gene is named only where the DNA matches it firmly. A row's size may be missing; if present it is once, few, many or a size class.

>NA|TRBJ1-2|TRBV6-5|NA
CASSEGSGYTF
TGTGCCAGCAGTGAGGGAAGTGGCTACACCTTC
>NA|TRBJ2-7|TRBV7-2|NA
CASTQGVFMGEQYF
TGTGCCAGCACCCAAGGGGTTTTTATGGGGGAGCAGTACTTC
>once|TRBJ1-4|TRBV7-9|NA
CASSLGGGKKLFF
TGTGCCAGCAGCTTAGGGGGGGGCAAAAAACTGTTTTTT
>NA|TRBJ2-2|TRBV27|TRBD2
CASSLLGTSGSLNTGELFF
TGTGCCAGCAGTTTGTTAGGGACTAGCGGCTCACTCAACACCGGGGAGCTGTTTTTT
>NA|TRBJ2-7|TRBV11-1|NA
CASSFETGRYEQYF
TGTGCCAGCAGCTTTGAGACAGGTCGCTACGAGCAGTACTTC
>NA|TRBJ2-2|TRBV10-3|TRBD2
CAISESFLPGLGNTGELFF
TGTGCCATCAGTGAGTCTTTCTTACCGGGACTAGGCAACACCGGGGAGCTGTTTTTT
>NA|TRBJ2-7|TRBV29-1|NA
CSVEDRSYEQYF
TGCAGCGTTGAAGATCGCAGCTACGAGCAGTACTTC
>NA|TRBJ1-1|TRBV28|NA
CASSLSVPLGGKEKAEAFF
TGTGCCAGCAGTTTAAGTGTACCCTTGGGGGGGAAAGAAAAAGCTGAAGCTTTCTTT
>NA|TRBJ1-1|TRBV25-1|NA
CASTAFPGTEAFF
TGTGCCAGCACCGCCTTCCCGGGCACTGAAGCTTTCTTT
>NA|TRBJ1-1|TRBV5-1|NA
CASSLVAGADQAFF
TGCGCCAGCAGCTTGGTGGCGGGGGCAGACCAAGCTTTCTTT
>NA|TRBJ2-2|TRBV7-8|TRBD1
CASRRLPGQGSNTGELFF
TGTGCCAGCAGGCGTCTACCGGGACAGGGGTCGAACACCGGGGAGCTGTTTTTT
>NA|TRBJ2-7|TRBV2|NA
CASNVAGFDEQYF
TGTGCCAGCAATGTTGCGGGTTTCGACGAGCAGTACTTC
>NA|TRBJ1-2|TRBV29-1|NA
CSVLDWGYGYTF
TGCAGCGTACTGGACTGGGGCTATGGCTACACCTTC
>NA|TRBJ2-1|TRBV30|NA
CAWAAGISYNEQFF
TGTGCCTGGGCAGCCGGGATCTCCTACAATGAGCAGTTCTTC
>NA|TRBJ1-5|TRBV28|NA
CASSTGGYNQPQHF
TGTGCCAGCAGTACGGGGGGCTACAATCAGCCCCAGCATTTT
>NA|TRBJ1-3|TRBV9|NA
CASSRERNTIYF
TGTGCCAGCTCTAGAGAGAGAAACACCATATATTTT
>NA|TRBJ2-1|TRBV9|NA
CASSALSLLNNEQFF
TGTGCCAGCAGCGCTCTGTCATTACTGAACAATGAGCAGTTCTTC
>NA|TRBJ2-4|TRBV27|NA
CAIQNPEDTAKNIQYF
TGTGCCATCCAAAACCCGGAGGATACTGCCAAAAACATTCAGTACTTC
>NA|TRBJ1-3|TRBV9|TRBD1
CASSNRQGAHGSGNTIYF
TGTGCCAGCAGCAATAGACAGGGGGCCCATGGCTCTGGAAACACCATATATTTT
>NA|TRBJ1-1|TRBV9|NA
CASSVITGNTEAFF
TGTGCCAGCAGCGTAATAACGGGGAACACTGAAGCTTTCTTT
>once|TRBJ2-2|TRBV13|TRBD1
CASSSRTGISRGELFF
TGTGCCAGCAGCTCCCGGACAGGAATCAGTCGCGGGGAGCTGTTTTTT
>NA|TRBJ1-2|TRBV5-1|NA
CASSPRVVAGYTF
TGCGCCAGCTCCCCCCGGGTTGTGGCTGGCTACACCTTC
>NA|TRBJ1-2|TRBV4-3|NA
CASSPQGYRYGYTF
TGCGCCAGCAGCCCCCAGGGGTACCGCTATGGCTACACCTTC
>NA|TRBJ1-6|TRBV28|NA
CASSFGLRYNSPLHF
TGTGCCAGCAGTTTCGGACTGAGATATAATTCACCCCTCCACTTT
>NA|TRBJ2-5|TRBV10-3|TRBD1
CAIRGQGAVETQYF
TGTGCCATCAGGGGACAGGGAGCTGTAGAGACCCAGTACTTC
>NA|TRBJ1-2|TRBV25-1|NA
CASSAGRVGGYTF
TGTGCCAGCAGTGCGGGCAGGGTTGGAGGCTACACCTTC
>NA|TRBJ2-7|TRBV9|TRBD1
CASSVATGGIAYEQYF
TGTGCCAGCAGCGTCGCGACAGGGGGAATCGCCTACGAGCAGTACTTC
>NA|TRBJ2-4|TRBV7-2|NA
CASSLARVRAKNIQYF
TGTGCCAGCAGCTTAGCGCGGGTGCGGGCCAAAAACATTCAGTACTTC
>NA|TRBJ2-1|TRBV6-1|TRBD1
CASQGTAFHNEQFF
TGTGCCAGCCAAGGGACAGCCTTTCACAATGAGCAGTTCTTC
>NA|TRBJ1-4|TRBV6-6|NA
CASSPPGGVDEKLFF
TGTGCCAGCAGTCCCCCGGGAGGGGTGGATGAAAAACTGTTTTTT
>once|TRBJ1-5|TRBV4-1|TRBD1
CASSQYKDRDGNQPQHF
TGCGCCAGCAGCCAGTATAAGGACAGGGATGGAAATCAGCCCCAGCATTTT
>NA|TRBJ2-1|TRBV10-3|TRBD1
CATALGQGAHNEQFF
TGTGCCACCGCGCTGGGACAGGGGGCTCACAATGAGCAGTTCTTC
>NA|TRBJ1-1|TRBV10-3|NA
CAISELGPGAFF
TGTGCCATCAGTGAACTAGGGCCTGGAGCTTTCTTT
>NA|TRBJ1-1|TRBV29-1|NA
CSGGFGTEAFF
TGCAGCGGGGGCTTCGGCACTGAAGCTTTCTTT
>NA|TRBJ1-5|TRBV6-1|NA
CASSEVEVRGGQPQHF
TGTGCCAGCAGTGAAGTGGAGGTGAGGGGGGGTCAGCCCCAGCATTTT
>NA|TRBJ1-5|TRBV27|TRBD1
CASSPGQGWGQPQHF
TGTGCCAGCAGTCCAGGACAGGGTTGGGGCCAGCCCCAGCATTTT
>NA|TRBJ1-3|TRBV7-8|NA
CASSSQNTIYF
TGTGCCAGCAGCTCACAAAACACCATATATTTT
>NA|TRBJ2-3|TRBV11-2|NA
CASSLRLGQGQEDTQYF
TGTGCCAGCAGCTTAAGGTTAGGGCAGGGGCAGGAAGATACGCAGTATTTT
>once|TRBJ2-7|TRBV15|NA
CATSGDSSYEQYF
TGTGCCACCAGCGGAGACAGCTCCTACGAGCAGTACTTC
>NA|TRBJ2-4|TRBV27|NA
CASRRWQGQGNIQYF
TGTGCCAGCAGGAGGTGGCAGGGGCAGGGAAACATTCAGTACTTC
>NA|TRBJ2-1|TRBV6-5|TRBD1
CASSYSGQIYNEQFF
TGTGCCAGCAGTTACTCGGGACAGATCTACAATGAGCAGTTCTTC
>few|TRBJ2-7|TRBV7-9|NA
CASSLGAGKSSYEQYF
TGTGCCAGCAGCTTAGGGGCCGGCAAGAGCTCCTACGAGCAGTACTTC
>NA|TRBJ1-2|TRBV4-3|NA
CASSQESTGQRRGGYTF
TGCGCCAGCAGCCAAGAAAGTACGGGACAACGAAGGGGCGGCTACACCTTC
>once|TRBJ1-1|TRBV10-3|TRBD1
CAISEPLGTAPAHTEAFF
TGTGCCATCAGTGAGCCCTTAGGGACAGCACCAGCCCACACTGAAGCTTTCTTT
>few|TRBJ2-2|TRBV10-1|TRBD1
CASSADRGGTGELFF
TGCGCCAGCAGTGCTGACAGGGGAGGAACCGGGGAGCTGTTTTTT
>NA|TRBJ2-4|TRBV25-1|NA
CASSEGGAKNIQYF
TGTGCCAGCAGTGAAGGGGGGGCCAAAAATATTCAGTACTTC
>NA|TRBJ1-4|TRBV5-6|TRBD1
CASSLATGNEKLFF
TGTGCCAGCAGCTTGGCGACAGGGAATGAAAAACTGTTTTTT